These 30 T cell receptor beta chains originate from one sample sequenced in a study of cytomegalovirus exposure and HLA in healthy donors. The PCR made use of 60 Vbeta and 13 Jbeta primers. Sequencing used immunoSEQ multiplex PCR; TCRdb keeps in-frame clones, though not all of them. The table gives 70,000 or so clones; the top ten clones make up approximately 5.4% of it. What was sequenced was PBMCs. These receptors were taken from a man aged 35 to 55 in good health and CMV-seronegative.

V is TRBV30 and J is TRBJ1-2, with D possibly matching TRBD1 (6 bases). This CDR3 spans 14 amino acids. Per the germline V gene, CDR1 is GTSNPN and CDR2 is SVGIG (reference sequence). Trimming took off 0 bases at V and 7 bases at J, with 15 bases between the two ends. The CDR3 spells CAWSVKAGASGYTF. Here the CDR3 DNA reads TGTGCCTGGAGTGTAAAGGCGGGGGCATCTGGCTACACCTTC.

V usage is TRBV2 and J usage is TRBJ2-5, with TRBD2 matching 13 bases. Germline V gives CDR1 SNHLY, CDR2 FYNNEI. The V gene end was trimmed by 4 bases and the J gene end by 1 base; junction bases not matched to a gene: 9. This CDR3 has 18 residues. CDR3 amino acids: CASSARLAGGLGQETQYF. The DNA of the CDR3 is TGTGCCAGCAGTGCCCGACTAGCGGGGGGCCTCGGCCAAGAGACCCAGTACTTC.

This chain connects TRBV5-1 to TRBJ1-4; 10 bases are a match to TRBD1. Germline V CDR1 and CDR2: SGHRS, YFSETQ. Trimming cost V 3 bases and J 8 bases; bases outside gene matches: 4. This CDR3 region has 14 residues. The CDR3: CASSWGQGKEKLFF. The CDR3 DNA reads TGCGCCAGCAGCTGGGGACAGGGGAAGGAAAAACTGTTTTTT.

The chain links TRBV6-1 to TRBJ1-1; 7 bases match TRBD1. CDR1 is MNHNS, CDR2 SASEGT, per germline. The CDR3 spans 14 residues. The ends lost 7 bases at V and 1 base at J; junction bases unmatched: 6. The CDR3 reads CASTGTVRNTEAFF. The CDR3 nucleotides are TGTGCCAGCACTGGGACAGTCCGGAACACTGAAGCTTTCTTT.

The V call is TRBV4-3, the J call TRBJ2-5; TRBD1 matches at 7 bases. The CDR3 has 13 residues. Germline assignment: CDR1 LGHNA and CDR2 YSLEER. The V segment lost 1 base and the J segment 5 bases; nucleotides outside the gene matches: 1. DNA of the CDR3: TGCGCCAGCAGCCAAGTCAGGGGGGAGACCCAGTACTTC. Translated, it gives CASSQVRGETQYF.

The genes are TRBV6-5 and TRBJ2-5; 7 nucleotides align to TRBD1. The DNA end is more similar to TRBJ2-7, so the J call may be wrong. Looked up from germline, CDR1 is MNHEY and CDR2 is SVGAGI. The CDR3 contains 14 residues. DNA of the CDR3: TGTGCCAGCAGTTACTCGGGACAGACCAACGAGCAGTACTTC. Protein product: CASSYSGQTNEQYF.

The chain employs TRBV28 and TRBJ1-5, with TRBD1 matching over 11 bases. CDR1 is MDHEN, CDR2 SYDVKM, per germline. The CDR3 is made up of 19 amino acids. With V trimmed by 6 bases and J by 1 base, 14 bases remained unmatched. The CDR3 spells CASSPWEGTGGRSNQPQHF. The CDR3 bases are TGTGCCAGCAGCCCTTGGGAAGGGACAGGGGGTCGGAGCAATCAGCCCCAGCATTTT.

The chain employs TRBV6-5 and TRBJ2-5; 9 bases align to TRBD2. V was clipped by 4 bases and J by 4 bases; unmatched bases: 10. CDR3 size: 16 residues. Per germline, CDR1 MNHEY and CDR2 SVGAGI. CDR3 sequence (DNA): TGTGCCAGCAGTTCCCCCTTTAGCGGGAGAGGAGAGACCCAGTACTTC. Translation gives CASSSPFSGRGETQYF.

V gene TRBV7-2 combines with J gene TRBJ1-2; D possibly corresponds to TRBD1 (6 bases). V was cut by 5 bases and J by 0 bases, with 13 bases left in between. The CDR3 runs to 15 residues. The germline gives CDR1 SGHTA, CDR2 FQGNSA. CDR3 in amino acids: CASSLGQPANYGYTF. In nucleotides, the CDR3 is TGTGCCAGCAGCCTCGGACAGCCCGCTAACTATGGCTACACCTTC.

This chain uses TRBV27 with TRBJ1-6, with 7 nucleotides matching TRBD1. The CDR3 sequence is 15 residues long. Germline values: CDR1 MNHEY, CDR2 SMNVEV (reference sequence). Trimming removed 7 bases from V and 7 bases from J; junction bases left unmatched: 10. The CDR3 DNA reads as TGTGCCAGCAAGGCAAACAGGGGCGAGAATTCACCCCTCCACTTT. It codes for CASKANRGENSPLHF.

The CDR3 is CASSLDSNYGYTF. The CDR3 DNA reads TGTGCCAGCAGCTTGGACAGTAACTATGGCTACACCTTC. This rearrangement joins TRBV5-4 to TRBJ1-2; D is unclear. The length of the CDR3 is 13 residues. Trimming stripped 0 bases from V and 1 base from J, with 4 bases between. Germline CDR1 is SGHNT and CDR2 is YYREEE (reference sequence).

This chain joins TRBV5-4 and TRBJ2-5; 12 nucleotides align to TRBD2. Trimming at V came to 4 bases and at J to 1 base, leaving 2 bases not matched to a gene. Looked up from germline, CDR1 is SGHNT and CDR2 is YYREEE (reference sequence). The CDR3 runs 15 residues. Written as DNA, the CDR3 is TGTGCCAGCAGCCCGACTAGCGGGGGCCAAGAGACCCAGTACTTC. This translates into CASSPTSGGQETQYF.

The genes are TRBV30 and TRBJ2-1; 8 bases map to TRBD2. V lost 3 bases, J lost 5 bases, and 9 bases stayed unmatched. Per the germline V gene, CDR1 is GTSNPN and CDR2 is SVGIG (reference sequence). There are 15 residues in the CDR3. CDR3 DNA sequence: TGTGCCTGGAGCCATGAGGGACTAGACCACAATGAGCAGTTCTTC. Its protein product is CAWSHEGLDHNEQFF.

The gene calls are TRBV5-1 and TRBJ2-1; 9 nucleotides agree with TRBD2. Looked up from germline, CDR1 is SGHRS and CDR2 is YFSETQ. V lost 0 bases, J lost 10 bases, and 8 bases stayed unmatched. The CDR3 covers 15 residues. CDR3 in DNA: TGCGCCAGCAGCTTGGCGGCGGGGGGGCGTTGGGAGCAGTTCTTC. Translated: CASSLAAGGRWEQFF.

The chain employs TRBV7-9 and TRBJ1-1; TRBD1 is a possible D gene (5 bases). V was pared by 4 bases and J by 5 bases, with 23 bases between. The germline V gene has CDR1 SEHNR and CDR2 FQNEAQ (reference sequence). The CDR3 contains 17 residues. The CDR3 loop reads CASSSPLGVAGRTEAFF. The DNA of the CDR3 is TGTGCCAGCAGCTCACCCCTGGGGGTAGCAGGGAGGACTGAAGCTTTCTTT.

The CDR3 protein is CAITSWWERRANEQYF. The CDR3 DNA follows: TGTGCCATTACCTCTTGGTGGGAGAGGCGAGCCAACGAGCAGTACTTC. V gene TRBV10-3 combines with J gene TRBJ2-7; tentatively, D is TRBD2 (5 bases). Germline V gives CDR1 ENHRY, CDR2 SYGVKD. This CDR3 comprises 16 residues. V was trimmed by 9 bases and J by 5 bases, leaving 26 bases between them.

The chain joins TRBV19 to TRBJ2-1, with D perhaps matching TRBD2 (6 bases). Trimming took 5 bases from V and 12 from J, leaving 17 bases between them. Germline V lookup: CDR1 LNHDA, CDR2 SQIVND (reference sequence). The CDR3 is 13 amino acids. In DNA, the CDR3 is TGTGCCAGTAGTTACCTTAGCGGAGGAGCGCAGTTCTTC. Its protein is CASSYLSGGAQFF.

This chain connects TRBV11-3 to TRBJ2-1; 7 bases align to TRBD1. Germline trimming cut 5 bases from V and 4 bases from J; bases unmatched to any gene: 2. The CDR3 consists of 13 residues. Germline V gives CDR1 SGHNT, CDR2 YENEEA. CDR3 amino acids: CASSGGQYNEQFF. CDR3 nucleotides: TGTGCCAGCAGCGGGGGACAGTACAATGAGCAGTTCTTC.

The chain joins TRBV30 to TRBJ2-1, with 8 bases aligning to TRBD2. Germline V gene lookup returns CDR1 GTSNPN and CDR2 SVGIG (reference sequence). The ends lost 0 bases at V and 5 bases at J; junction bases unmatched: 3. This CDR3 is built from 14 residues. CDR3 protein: CAWSVAGVDNEQFF. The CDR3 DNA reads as TGTGCCTGGAGTGTAGCGGGGGTAGACAATGAGCAGTTCTTC.

This CDR3 is CATSRDRRDYGYTF. In nucleotides, the CDR3 is TGTGCCACCAGCAGAGATCGGAGGGACTATGGCTACACCTTC. The chain has TRBV15 and TRBJ1-2, with D unresolved. Trimming stripped 0 bases from V and 3 bases from J, with 8 bases between. This CDR3 is 14 amino acids long. Germline V gene sequence: CDR1 LNHNV, CDR2 YYDKDF (reference sequence).

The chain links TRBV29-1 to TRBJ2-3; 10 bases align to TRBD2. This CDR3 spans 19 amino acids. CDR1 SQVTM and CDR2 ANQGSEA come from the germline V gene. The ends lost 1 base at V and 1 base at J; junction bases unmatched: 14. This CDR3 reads CSVEGPLAGSSLGTDTQYF. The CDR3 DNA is TGCAGCGTTGAAGGCCCACTAGCGGGGTCCTCCCTGGGCACAGATACGCAGTATTTT.

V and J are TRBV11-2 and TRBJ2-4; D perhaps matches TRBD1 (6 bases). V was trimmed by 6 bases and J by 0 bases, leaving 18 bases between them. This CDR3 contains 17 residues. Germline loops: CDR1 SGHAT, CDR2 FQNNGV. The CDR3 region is CASRLGQGILAKNIQYF. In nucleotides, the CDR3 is TGTGCCAGCAGACTCGGCCAGGGGATTCTAGCCAAAAACATTCAGTACTTC.

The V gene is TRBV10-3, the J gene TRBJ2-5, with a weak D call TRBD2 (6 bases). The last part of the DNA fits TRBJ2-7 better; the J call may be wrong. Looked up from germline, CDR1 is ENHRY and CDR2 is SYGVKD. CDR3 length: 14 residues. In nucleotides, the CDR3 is TGTGCCACTGCAGGTAGCGGTTTCTCCTACGAGCAGTACTTC. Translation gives CATAGSGFSYEQYF.

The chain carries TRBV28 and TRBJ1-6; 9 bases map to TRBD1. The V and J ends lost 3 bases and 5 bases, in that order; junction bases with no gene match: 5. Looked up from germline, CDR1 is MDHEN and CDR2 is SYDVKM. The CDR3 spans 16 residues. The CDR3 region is CASSFLQGANNSPLHF. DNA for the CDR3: TGTGCCAGCAGTTTCTTACAGGGGGCGAATAATTCACCCCTCCACTTT.

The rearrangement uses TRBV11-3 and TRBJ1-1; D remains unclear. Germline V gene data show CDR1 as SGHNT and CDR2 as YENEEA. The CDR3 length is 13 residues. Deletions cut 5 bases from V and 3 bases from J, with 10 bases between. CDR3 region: CASSALRDTEAFF. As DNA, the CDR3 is TGTGCCAGCAGCGCCTTGCGGGACACTGAAGCTTTCTTT.

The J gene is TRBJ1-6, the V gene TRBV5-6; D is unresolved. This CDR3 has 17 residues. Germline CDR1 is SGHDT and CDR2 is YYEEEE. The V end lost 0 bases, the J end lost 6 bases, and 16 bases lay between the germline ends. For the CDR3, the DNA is TGTGCCAGCAGCTTGGGGCACCGTTTACCAGTTAATTCACCCCTCCACTTT. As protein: CASSLGHRLPVNSPLHF. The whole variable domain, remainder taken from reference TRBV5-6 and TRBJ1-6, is DAGVTQSPTHLIKTRGQQVTLRCSPKSGHDTVSWYQQALGQGPQFIFQYYEEEERQRGNFPDRFSGHQFPNYSSELNVNALLLGDSALYLCASSLGHRLPVNSPLHFGNGTRLTVT.

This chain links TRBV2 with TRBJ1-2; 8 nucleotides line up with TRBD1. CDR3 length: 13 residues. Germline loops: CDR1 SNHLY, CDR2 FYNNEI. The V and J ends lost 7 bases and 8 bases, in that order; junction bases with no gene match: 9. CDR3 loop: CASKGQEGSGYTF. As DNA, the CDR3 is TGTGCCAGCAAGGGACAGGAAGGGTCAGGCTACACCTTC.

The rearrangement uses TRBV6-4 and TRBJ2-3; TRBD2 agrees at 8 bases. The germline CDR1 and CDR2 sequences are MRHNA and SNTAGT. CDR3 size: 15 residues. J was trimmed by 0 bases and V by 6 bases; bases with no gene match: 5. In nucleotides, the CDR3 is TGTGCCAGCAGCGAAGCGGGGGCTAGCACAGATACGCAGTATTTT. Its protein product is CASSEAGASTDTQYF.

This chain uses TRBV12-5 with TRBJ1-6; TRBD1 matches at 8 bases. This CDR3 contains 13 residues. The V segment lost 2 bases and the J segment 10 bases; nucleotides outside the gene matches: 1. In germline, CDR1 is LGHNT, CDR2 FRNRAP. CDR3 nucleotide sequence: TGTGCTAGTGGTTTGCAGGGGGCCTCACCCCTCCACTTT. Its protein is CASGLQGASPLHF.

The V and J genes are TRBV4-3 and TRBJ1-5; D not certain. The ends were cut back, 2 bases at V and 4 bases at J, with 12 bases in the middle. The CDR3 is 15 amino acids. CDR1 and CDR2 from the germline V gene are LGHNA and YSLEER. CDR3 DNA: TGCGCCAGCAGCCAACAGACTGGGTATAATCAGCCCCAGCATTTT. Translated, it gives CASSQQTGYNQPQHF.